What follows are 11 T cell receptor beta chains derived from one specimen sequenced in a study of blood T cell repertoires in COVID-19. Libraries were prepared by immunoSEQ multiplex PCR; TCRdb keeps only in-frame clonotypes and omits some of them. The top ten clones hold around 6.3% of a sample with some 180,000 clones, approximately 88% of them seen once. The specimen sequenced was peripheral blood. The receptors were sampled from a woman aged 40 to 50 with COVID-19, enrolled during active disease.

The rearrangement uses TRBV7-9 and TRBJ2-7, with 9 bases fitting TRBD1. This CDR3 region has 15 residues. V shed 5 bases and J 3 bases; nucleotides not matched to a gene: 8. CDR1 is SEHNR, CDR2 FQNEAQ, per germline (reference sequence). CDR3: CASSPGTGIDYEQYF. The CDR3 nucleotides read TGTGCCAGCAGCCCTGGGACAGGGATTGACTACGAGCAGTACTTC.

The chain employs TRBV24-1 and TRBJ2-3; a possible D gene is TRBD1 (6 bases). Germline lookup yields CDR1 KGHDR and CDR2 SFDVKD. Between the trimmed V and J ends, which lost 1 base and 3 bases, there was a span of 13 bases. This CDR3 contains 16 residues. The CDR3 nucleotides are TGTGCCACCAGTGATTTCCCGACAGGAGGAACAGATACGCAGTATTTT. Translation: CATSDFPTGGTDTQYF.

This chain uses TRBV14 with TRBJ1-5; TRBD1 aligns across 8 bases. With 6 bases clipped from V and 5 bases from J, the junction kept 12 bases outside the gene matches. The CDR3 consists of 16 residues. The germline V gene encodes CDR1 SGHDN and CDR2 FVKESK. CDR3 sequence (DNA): TGTGCCAGCAGGCTGGGACAGGACCTCTCCCATCAGCCCCAGCATTTT. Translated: CASRLGQDLSHQPQHF.

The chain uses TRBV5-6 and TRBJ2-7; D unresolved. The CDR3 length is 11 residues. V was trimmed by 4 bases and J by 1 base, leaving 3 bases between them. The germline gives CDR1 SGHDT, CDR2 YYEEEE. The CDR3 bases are TGTGCCAGCAGCCAATCCTACGAGCAGTACTTC. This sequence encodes CASSQSYEQYF.

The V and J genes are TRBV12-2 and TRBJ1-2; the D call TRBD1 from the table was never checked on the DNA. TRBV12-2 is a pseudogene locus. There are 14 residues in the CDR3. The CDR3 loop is CASRLGRGKRGYTF. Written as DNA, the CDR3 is TGTGCAAGTCGCTTAGGCAGGGGGAAGCGTGGCTACACCTTC.

The CDR3 DNA reads as TGTGCCAGCAGCCCAGGGCAGGGTTCACCCCTCCACTTT. Translated: CASSPGQGSPLHF. The chain has TRBV14 and TRBJ1-6; D is perhaps TRBD1 (5 bases). Looked up from germline, CDR1 is SGHDN and CDR2 is FVKESK. V was trimmed by 4 bases and J by 9 bases, leaving 10 bases between them. The CDR3 is 13 residues long.

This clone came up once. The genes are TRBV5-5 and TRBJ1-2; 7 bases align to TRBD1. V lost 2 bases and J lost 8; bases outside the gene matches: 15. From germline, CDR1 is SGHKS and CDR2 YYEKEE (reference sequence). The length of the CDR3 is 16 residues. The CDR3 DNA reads TGTGCCAGCAGCTTCGACAGGGACCGGAAGGTTGGGGGCTACACCTTC. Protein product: CASSFDRDRKVGGYTF.

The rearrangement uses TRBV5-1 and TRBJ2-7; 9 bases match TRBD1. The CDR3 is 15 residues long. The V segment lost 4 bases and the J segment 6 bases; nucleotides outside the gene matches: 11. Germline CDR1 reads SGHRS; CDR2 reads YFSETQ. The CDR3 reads CASSNTGTGLGEQYF. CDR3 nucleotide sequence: TGCGCCAGCAGCAACACCGGGACAGGGTTGGGCGAGCAGTACTTC.

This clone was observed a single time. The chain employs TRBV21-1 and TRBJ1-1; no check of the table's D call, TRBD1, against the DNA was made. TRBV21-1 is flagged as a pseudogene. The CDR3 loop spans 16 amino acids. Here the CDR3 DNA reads TGTGCCAGCAGCAAAGACGTGAGGGGGAGTGACACTGAAGCTTTCTTT. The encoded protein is CASSKDVRGSDTEAFF.

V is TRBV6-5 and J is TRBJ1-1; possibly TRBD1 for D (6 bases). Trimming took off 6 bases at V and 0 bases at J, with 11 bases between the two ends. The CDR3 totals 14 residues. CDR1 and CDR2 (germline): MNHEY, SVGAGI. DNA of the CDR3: TGTGCCAGCAGACCTGGACAGATGAACACTGAAGCTTTCTTT. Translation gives CASRPGQMNTEAFF.

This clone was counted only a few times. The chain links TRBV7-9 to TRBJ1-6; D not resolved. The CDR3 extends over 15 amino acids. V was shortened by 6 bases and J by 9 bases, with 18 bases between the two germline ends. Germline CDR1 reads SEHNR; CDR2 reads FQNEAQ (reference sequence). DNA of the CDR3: TGTGCCAGCAGACCGGACGGAGGCTGGGCTTCACCCCTCCACTTT. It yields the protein CASRPDGGWASPLHF.